The clone carrying this T cell receptor beta chain has a handful of counts. Its antigen is not identified. The sample belongs to a study of regulatory T cells in long-lasting Graves disease. Turning to the study itself: To qualify as persistent, Graves' disease required over 5 years of antithyroid drugs with positive TSH receptor antibodies. Study-wide results and limits: Peripheral blood alone, not thyroid tissue, underwent study.

Noted time point: persistent/refractory GD, antithyroid drugs over 5 years with positive TRAb. PBMC RNA was the source of the TCR library. Diagnosing Graves' disease relied on the American Thyroid Association guidelines. CDR3-region Arm-PCR and iRepertoire HTBI primers produced the TCR beta libraries. TCRdb recomputed calls from the multiplex PCR reads with MiXCR, one row per CDR3 protein. The sample has 300,000 to 350,000 distinct CDR3 sequences, 15% to 20% seen once. V was clipped by 2 bases and J by 5 bases, with 13 bases between them. This CDR3 spans 14 amino acids. From germline, CDR1 is SGHKS and CDR2 YYEKEE (reference sequence).

The receptor's source is a female donor with Graves disease. The sample here was peripheral blood mononuclear cells (PBMCs), taken when the disease was refractory, from a patient treated with antithyroid drugs. J is TRBJ2-5 and V is TRBV5-5; D possibly corresponds to TRBD2 (6 bases). CDR3 nucleotides: TGTGCCAGCAGCTTCCGGGACTCAGGGGAGACCCAGTACTTC. Residues: CASSFRDSGETQYF.